Each of the 10 T cell receptor beta chains below was sequenced from the same sample in a study of cytomegalovirus exposure and HLA in healthy donors. PCR involved 60 Vbeta and 13 Jbeta primers. Assay used: immunoSEQ multiplex PCR; TCRdb lists only in-frame clones, some missing. The data show about 100,000 clones, with over 65% seen just once and around 16% held by the top ten. The sequencing input was PBMCs. The receptor set was obtained from a woman under 30 in good health and CMV-seropositive.

Concerning this clone itself: This specimen includes other DNA sequences encoding the same CDR3. The J gene is TRBJ2-3, the V gene TRBV5-1; 10 bases are a match to TRBD2. The germline gives CDR1 SGHRS, CDR2 YFSETQ. Unmatched junction bases numbered 2, after V lost 2 bases and J lost 5 bases. The CDR3 loop spans 14 amino acids. The CDR3 nucleotides read TGCGCCAGCAGCTTAGCGGGAGGGATAGATACGCAGTATTTT. Amino acid sequence: CASSLAGGIDTQYF.

V and J are TRBV7-2 and TRBJ1-2; D ambiguous. Germline V gene data show CDR1 as SGHTA and CDR2 as FQGNSA. V was clipped by 4 bases and J by 4 bases, with 10 bases between them. This CDR3 is 13 amino acids long. The CDR3 reads CASSSQTAYGYTF. DNA of the CDR3: TGTGCCAGCAGCTCCCAGACTGCCTATGGCTACACCTTC.

This clone was counted once. CDR3 sequence reads: CASSPLTDSNQPQHF. As DNA, the CDR3 is TGTGCCAGCAGCCCGCTGACAGATAGCAATCAGCCCCAGCATTTT. The gene calls are TRBV7-6 and TRBJ1-5; possible D gene TRBD1, 5 bases. Germline CDR1 and CDR2: SGHVS and FNYEAQ. The V gene lost 5 bases and the J gene lost 0 bases, with 11 bases spanning the gap. The CDR3 covers 15 residues. Combining the CDR3 with reference TRBV7-6 and TRBJ1-5 gives the whole variable domain GAGVSQSPRYKVTKRGQDVALRCDPISGHVSLYWYRQALGQGPEFLTYFNYEAQQDKSGLPNDRFSAERPEGSISTLTIQRTEQRDSAMYRCASSPLTDSNQPQHFGDGTRLSIL.

This clone was found a few times. The chain joins TRBV7-3 to TRBJ1-6; TRBD1 aligns across 7 bases. CDR3 length equals 14 residues. Germline trimming cut 5 bases from V and 7 bases from J; bases unmatched to any gene: 5. Germline values: CDR1 SGHTA, CDR2 FQGTGA. The CDR3 DNA reads TGTGCCAGCAGCGAGGGGGCTGGGAATTCACCCCTCCACTTT. It codes for CASSEGAGNSPLHF. Based on the CDR3 plus reference TRBV7-3 and TRBJ1-6, the full variable domain is GAGVSQTPSNKVTEKGKYVELRCDPISGHTALYWYRQSLGQGPEFLIYFQGTGAADDSGLPNDRFFAVRPEGSVSTLKIQRTERGDSAVYLCASSEGAGNSPLHFGNGTRLTVT.

The V and J genes are TRBV4-3 and TRBJ2-5; D is perhaps TRBD1 (6 bases). The DNA end is a closer match to TRBJ2-7, so the J assignment may be wrong. The CDR3 loop spans 15 amino acids. Germline-derived CDR1 and CDR2 are LGHNA and YSLEER. The CDR3 sequence is CASSQAVTGSYEQYF. As DNA, the CDR3 is TGCGCCAGCAGCCAAGCCGTCACAGGGAGCTACGAGCAGTACTTC.

Only a few counts were recorded for this clone. V gene TRBV13 combines with J gene TRBJ2-2; TRBD2 agrees at 7 bases. The germline V gene encodes CDR1 PRHDT and CDR2 FYEKMQ (reference sequence). The CDR3 loop spans 14 amino acids. V lost 6 bases and J lost 5; bases outside the gene matches: 6. CDR3 DNA: TGTGCCAGCAGTCATGGGGGGGGAACCGGGGAGCTGTTTTTT. Amino acids: CASSHGGGTGELFF.

This clone has just one count. The gene calls are TRBV7-9 and TRBJ2-7; the D gene is possibly TRBD1 (5 bases). Looked up from germline, CDR1 is SEHNR and CDR2 is FQNEAQ (reference sequence). Deletions cut 0 bases from V and 2 bases from J, with 11 bases between. This CDR3 contains 15 residues. CDR3 amino acids: CASSLATTVTYEQYF. DNA for the CDR3: TGTGCCAGCAGCTTAGCGACGACAGTCACCTACGAGCAGTACTTC. The full variable domain, completed using reference TRBV7-9 and TRBJ2-7, is DTGVSQNPRHKITKRGQNVTFRCDPISEHNRLYWYRQTLGQGPEFLTYFQNEAQLEKSRLLSDRFSAERPKGSFSTLEIQRTEQGDSAMYLCASSLATTVTYEQYFGPGTRLTVT.

V usage is TRBV19 and J usage is TRBJ2-1; TRBD2 matches at 9 bases. Germline V lookup: CDR1 LNHDA, CDR2 SQIVND (reference sequence). The ends lost 0 bases at V and 1 base at J; junction bases unmatched: 13. This CDR3 spans 20 amino acids. CDR3 in amino acids: CASSIDYELAGPNSYNEQFF. DNA for the CDR3: TGTGCCAGTAGTATAGATTATGAACTAGCGGGTCCTAATTCCTACAATGAGCAGTTCTTC.

The chain carries TRBV11-3 and TRBJ2-5; perhaps TRBD1 as D (6 bases). CDR3 length: 12 amino acids. Per germline, CDR1 SGHNT and CDR2 YENEEA. The V end lost 5 bases, the J end lost 5 bases, and 9 bases lay between the germline ends. Here the CDR3 DNA reads TGTGCCAGCAGCCAGGGGCGGGAGACCCAGTACTTC. Its translation: CASSQGRETQYF.

The rearrangement uses TRBV28 and TRBJ2-1; D remains unclear. V was trimmed by 6 bases and J by 6 bases, leaving 12 bases between them. Germline V lookup: CDR1 MDHEN, CDR2 SYDVKM. This CDR3 comprises 13 residues. The CDR3 protein is CASSQPSRNEQFF. The CDR3 bases are TGTGCCAGCAGCCAACCTAGTCGCAATGAGCAGTTCTTC.